The 18 T cell receptor beta chains reported below all come from one sample, sequenced in a study of neurological immune-mediated disorders. MiXCR was run by TCRdb on the 5' RACE reads, yielding one entry per CDR3 protein. The table has under 60,000 distinct CDR3 sequences, roughly 26% seen once. The sequenced sample consisted of PBMCs. The receptors derive from a woman aged 65 to 85 in good health.

The rearrangement joins TRBV5-1 to TRBJ2-7; no firm D call. V was pared by 0 bases and J by 7 bases, with 14 bases between. This CDR3 spans 14 amino acids. Germline assignment: CDR1 SGHRS and CDR2 YFSETQ. The CDR3, as DNA: TGCGCCAGCAGCTTGGCCGGGTATACGTATGAGCAGTACTTC. Protein sequence: CASSLAGYTYEQYF.

The chain joins TRBV5-6 to TRBJ2-4; maybe TRBD1 (6 bases). Germline-derived CDR1 and CDR2 are SGHDT and YYEEEE. The V end lost 1 base, the J end lost 0 bases, and 14 bases lay between the germline ends. The CDR3 is 17 residues long. The CDR3 loop is CASSLKGEALAKNIQYF. The CDR3 DNA reads as TGTGCCAGCAGCTTGAAGGGGGAAGCCCTAGCCAAAAACATTCAGTACTTC.

There are many counts of this clonotype. The chain employs TRBV20-1 and TRBJ1-3; 8 bases line up with TRBD1. The J segment lost 2 bases and the V segment lost 3 bases, leaving 3 bases of the junction unmatched. Germline CDR1 DFQATT, CDR2 SNEGSKA (reference sequence). The CDR3 contains 14 residues. CDR3 protein: CSASRGLAGNTIYF. The CDR3 DNA follows: TGCAGTGCTAGCAGGGGGCTGGCTGGAAACACCATATATTTT.

This clonotype was detected many times. The V gene is TRBV29-1, the J gene TRBJ2-3; 12 positions match TRBD2. The CDR3 totals 16 residues. CDR1 and CDR2 from the germline V gene are SQVTM and ANQGSEA. J lost 1 base, V lost 1 base, and 3 bases had no gene match. CDR3 sequence: CSVEGLAGVGTDTQYF. The DNA for the CDR3 is TGCAGCGTTGAAGGACTAGCGGGAGTAGGCACAGATACGCAGTATTTT.

At least ten counts were recorded for this clonotype. The CDR3 is CASSWATVGSNEQFF. The CDR3 bases are TGCGCCAGCAGTTGGGCGACAGTGGGGTCAAATGAGCAGTTCTTC. The chain links TRBV5-1 to TRBJ2-1, with D perhaps matching TRBD1 (5 bases). V was cut by 5 bases and J by 7 bases, with 19 bases left in between. This CDR3 has 15 residues. Germline-derived CDR1 and CDR2 are SGHRS and YFSETQ.

At least ten counts were recorded for this clonotype. The rearrangement links TRBV20-1 to TRBJ2-1, with D possibly being TRBD2 (5 bases). The V end lost 2 bases, the J end lost 0 bases, and 14 bases lay between the germline ends. Germline CDR1 is DFQATT and CDR2 is SNEGSKA (reference sequence). This CDR3 has 16 residues. The CDR3 nucleotides are TGCAGTGCTAGATCCTCAGCGGCAAGCTCCTACAATGAGCAGTTCTTC. This gives the protein CSARSSAASSYNEQFF.

Many counts were recorded for this clonotype. This chain joins TRBV28 and TRBJ1-1; 7 bases line up with TRBD1. CDR3 size: 15 residues. The junction had 11 bases not matched to a gene; V was cut back by 5 bases and J by 5 bases. Germline loops: CDR1 MDHEN, CDR2 SYDVKM. CDR3 residues: CASSTLTGVRTEAFF. In DNA form, the CDR3 reads TGTGCCAGCAGTACCCTTACAGGGGTAAGAACTGAAGCTTTCTTT. Looking up the rest from reference TRBV28 and TRBJ1-1 gives the full variable domain: DVKVTQSSRYLVKRTGEKVFLECVQDMDHENMFWYRQDPGLGLRLIYFSYDVKMKEKGDIPEGYSVSREKKERFSLILESASTNQTSMYLCASSTLTGVRTEAFFGQGTRLTVV.

The rearrangement joins TRBV7-7 to TRBJ2-1; no definite D call. This CDR3 has 14 amino acids. The germline V gene encodes CDR1 SSHAT and CDR2 FNYEAQ (reference sequence). V was cut by 4 bases and J by 8 bases, with 15 bases left in between. The CDR3 loop is CASSSGPRTDEQFF. In nucleotides, the CDR3 is TGTGCCAGCAGCTCCGGGCCTCGTACCGATGAGCAGTTCTTC.

The gene calls are TRBV7-8 and TRBJ1-2; TRBD1 matches at 7 bases. The CDR3 has 15 residues. Trimming took 5 bases from V and 3 from J; bases not matched to a gene: 9. The V gene's germline CDR1 is SGHVS and CDR2 FQNEAQ. DNA for the CDR3: TGTGCCAGCAGCCCGCCTGGACAGGAGGACTATGGCTACACCTTC. Its protein is CASSPPGQEDYGYTF. The complete variable domain, with remaining parts taken from reference TRBV7-8 and TRBJ1-2, reads GAGVSQSPRYKVAKRGQDVALRCDPISGHVSLFWYQQALGQGPEFLTYFQNEAQLDKSGLPSDRFFAERPEGSVSTLKIQRTQQEDSAVYLCASSPPGQEDYGYTFGSGTRLTVV.

Many counts were recorded for this clonotype. This sequence joins TRBV20-1 and TRBJ2-7, with 12 bases fitting TRBD2. V gave up 3 bases and J gave up 6 bases; unmatched junction bases: 6. The germline CDR1 and CDR2 sequences are DFQATT and SNEGSKA (reference sequence). This CDR3 contains 14 residues. The CDR3 DNA sequence: TGCAGTGCTAGTGCTAGCGGGAGGGCCCCCGAGCAGTACTTC. Protein sequence: CSASASGRAPEQYF.

Only a few counts were recorded for this clonotype. The V and J genes are TRBV29-1 and TRBJ2-3; D uncertain. The germline V gene has CDR1 SQVTM and CDR2 ANQGSEA. Trimming left V 7 bases short and J 5 bases short, with 19 bases between. The CDR3 extends over 14 amino acids. CDR3 in amino acids: CSGAGWGSRDTQYF. The CDR3 DNA sequence: TGCAGCGGGGCCGGGTGGGGTTCGCGAGATACGCAGTATTTT.

This clonotype was seen at least ten times. The V call is TRBV5-1, the J call TRBJ2-1; tentative D call: TRBD2 (5 bases). V lost 0 bases, J lost 6 bases, and 13 bases lay in between. The CDR3 has 15 amino acids. The V gene's germline CDR1 is SGHRS and CDR2 YFSETQ. CDR3 region: CASSLGGGSGNEQFF. The DNA of the CDR3 is TGCGCCAGCAGCTTGGGTGGCGGCAGCGGCAATGAGCAGTTCTTC.

The table lists this clonotype with many counts. The chain employs TRBV5-5 and TRBJ1-1; D is unclear. CDR3 length: 14 residues. V was trimmed by 4 bases and J by 1 base, leaving 11 bases between them. Per germline, CDR1 SGHKS and CDR2 YYEKEE (reference sequence). Here the CDR3 DNA reads TGTGCCAGCAGCCTCTCGGGCCAGAACACTGAAGCTTTCTTT. Protein sequence: CASSLSGQNTEAFF.

The chain has TRBV12-5 and TRBJ1-2, with 7 nucleotides matching TRBD1. This CDR3 has 13 amino acids. Per the germline V gene, CDR1 is LGHNT and CDR2 is FRNRAP. J was trimmed by 4 bases and V by 4 bases; bases with no gene match: 3. CDR3 DNA: TGTGCTAGTGGTTCCGACAGGGTCTATGGCTACACCTTC. Its translation is CASGSDRVYGYTF.

This clonotype was observed at least ten times. The V call is TRBV6-2 or TRBV6-3, the J call TRBJ2-2; no reliable D call. The CDR3 contains 17 residues. Germline V gene sequence: CDR1 MNHEY, CDR2 SVGEGT. Trimming stripped 7 bases from V and 3 bases from J, with 21 bases between. The CDR3, as DNA: TGTGCCAGCATTCCCTTAGGGCCGCTTAGGGACACCGGGGAGCTGTTTTTT. As protein: CASIPLGPLRDTGELFF.

The chain recombines TRBV15 with TRBJ2-5; D perhaps matches TRBD2 (6 bases). V lost 0 bases, J lost 1 base, and 9 bases lay in between. Germline assignment: CDR1 LNHNV and CDR2 YYDKDF (reference sequence). The CDR3 has 15 residues. The CDR3 coding sequence is TGTGCCACCAGCAGAGATCTAGCGTCCCAAGAGACCCAGTACTTC. This translates into CATSRDLASQETQYF.

This clonotype showed up many times. The rearrangement links TRBV6-5 to TRBJ2-1; 11 positions match TRBD2. CDR1 is MNHEY and CDR2 is SVGAGI in the germline V gene. V shed 6 bases and J 3 bases; nucleotides not matched to a gene: 10. This CDR3 contains 17 residues. The CDR3 nucleotides read TGTGCCAGCAGCCTTAGCGGGAGGGTTTCCGTCTACAATGAGCAGTTCTTC. Protein: CASSLSGRVSVYNEQFF.

This clonotype was picked up many times. V and J are TRBV7-6 and TRBJ2-7; TRBD2 is a possible D gene (6 bases). The ends were cut back, 9 bases at V and 3 bases at J, with 15 bases in the middle. Germline assignment: CDR1 SGHVS and CDR2 FNYEAQ. This CDR3 is 13 amino acids long. CDR3 sequence reads: CASSRGAYYEQYF. The CDR3 DNA is TGTGCCAGTTCTCGCGGGGCCTACTACGAGCAGTACTTC.